The next 32 T cell receptor beta chains were all read from a single sample in a study of human T cells and chemical hapten exposure. MiXCR, run by TCRdb on the 5' RACE reads, gives a single entry per CDR3 protein. The table records about 81,000 distinct CDR3 sequences, about 15% of them present only once. The template was total RNA from unfractionated whole blood. These receptors were collected from a female donor in good health.

This clonotype was found many times. The J gene is TRBJ1-2, the V gene TRBV5-1; a possible D gene is TRBD1 (5 bases). V was clipped by 4 bases and J by 4 bases, with 17 bases between them. The V gene's germline CDR1 is SGHRS and CDR2 YFSETQ. This CDR3 is built from 15 residues. CDR3 region: CASSPDSLKVYGYTF. DNA of the CDR3: TGCGCCAGCAGCCCTGACAGCCTTAAAGTCTATGGCTACACCTTC.

V is TRBV5-6 and J is TRBJ2-3; a possible D gene is TRBD1 (6 bases). Germline lookup yields CDR1 SGHDT and CDR2 YYEEEE. The germline V and J ends were trimmed by 5 bases and 6 bases, with 10 bases remaining between them. The CDR3 contains 12 residues. The CDR3 sequence: CASSTGPDTQYF. CDR3 nucleotides: TGTGCCAGCAGTACAGGGCCCGATACGCAGTATTTT.

V usage is TRBV7-2 and J usage is TRBJ1-1; D call uncertain. The V gene lost 5 bases and the J gene lost 7 bases, with 11 bases spanning the gap. This CDR3 is built from 12 residues. The V gene's germline CDR1 is SGHTA and CDR2 FQGNSA. DNA for the CDR3: TGTGCCAGCAGCCCCTTGTTGGGTGAAGCTTTCTTT. Its protein is CASSPLLGEAFF.

A note on this clonotype: A read error may explain this, as a much larger clone is one base away. The chain joins TRBV7-2 to TRBJ2-6, with TRBD2 as a possible D gene (6 bases). Trimming pared 0 bases from V and 0 bases from J, leaving 15 bases between. Looked up from germline, CDR1 is SGHTA and CDR2 is FQGNSA. The CDR3 is made up of 19 amino acids. The CDR3 protein is CASSLACVRRGSGANVLTF. DNA for the CDR3: TGTGCCAGCAGCTTAGCGTGCGTGAGGCGGGGCTCTGGGGCCAACGTCCTGACTTTC.

This clonotype was seen a handful of times. The DNA for the CDR3 is TGTGCCAGCAGTACAGGGTATGAGCAGTTCTTC. It is translated as CASSTGYEQFF. This chain links TRBV2 with TRBJ2-1; maybe TRBD1 (6 bases). The CDR3 totals 11 residues. Trimming cost V 5 bases and J 8 bases, with 7 bases left between them. CDR1 and CDR2 (germline): SNHLY, FYNNEI.

V is TRBV7-8 and J is TRBJ2-4; 10 bases align to TRBD1. CDR3 length equals 13 residues. After removal of 8 bases from V and 7 bases from J, the junction contained 5 bases not matched to a gene. CDR1 is SGHVS and CDR2 is FQNEAQ in the germline V gene. Here the CDR3 DNA reads TGTGCCAGCGGACAGGGGGGCGAGAACATTCAGTACTTC. Translated, it gives CASGQGGENIQYF.

This clonotype has only a few counts. This chain connects TRBV6-4 to TRBJ2-2; D might be TRBD2 (6 bases). CDR1 is MRHNA and CDR2 is SNTAGT in the germline V gene. The CDR3 has 14 residues. V was clipped by 2 bases and J by 6 bases, with 10 bases between them. The CDR3 reads CASSDGREAGELFF. The CDR3 nucleotides are TGTGCCAGCAGTGACGGCAGGGAGGCCGGGGAGCTGTTTTTT.

This clonotype was detected a few times. CDR3 residues: CASSEQGATNEKLFF. CDR3 sequence (DNA): TGTGCCAGCAGCGAGCAGGGGGCAACTAATGAAAAACTGTTTTTT. The chain recombines TRBV7-2 with TRBJ1-4; TRBD1 matches at 7 bases. From germline, CDR1 is SGHTA and CDR2 FQGNSA. The CDR3 covers 15 residues. V shed 5 bases and J 0 bases; nucleotides not matched to a gene: 3.

This rearrangement joins TRBV6-1 to TRBJ1-1, with 8 bases identical to TRBD1. The V gene end was trimmed by 7 bases and the J gene end by 3 bases; junction bases not matched to a gene: 10. The CDR3 has 15 residues. The germline V gene has CDR1 MNHNS and CDR2 SASEGT. The CDR3 region has the DNA TGTGCCAGCAAAGAGGGGGGACAGGCCCACACTGAAGCTTTCTTT. Amino acids: CASKEGGQAHTEAFF.

This chain joins TRBV11-2 and TRBJ2-4, with 7 bases matching TRBD2. With 1 base clipped from V and 0 bases from J, the junction kept 3 bases outside the gene matches. From germline, CDR1 is SGHAT and CDR2 FQNNGV. The CDR3 loop spans 16 amino acids. CDR3 region: CASSLVGRLAKNIQYF. In DNA form, the CDR3 reads TGTGCCAGCAGCTTAGTCGGGAGGCTAGCCAAAAACATTCAGTACTTC.

The chain couples TRBV5-1 to TRBJ1-1; no clear D. The CDR3 is 15 residues long. The germline V and J ends were trimmed by 7 bases and 1 base, with 17 bases remaining between them. Germline V CDR1 and CDR2: SGHRS, YFSETQ. CDR3 region: CASGEEGSRNTEAFF. CDR3 nucleotides: TGCGCCAGCGGAGAGGAGGGCTCAAGGAACACTGAAGCTTTCTTT.

Many counts were recorded for this clonotype. V gene TRBV29-1 combines with J gene TRBJ1-1; 8 nucleotides agree with TRBD1. J gave up 4 bases and V 6 bases, and 1 base lay outside the gene matches. Germline values: CDR1 SQVTM, CDR2 ANQGSEA. The CDR3 sequence is 11 residues long. CDR3 sequence reads: CSVDRGTEAFF. In nucleotides, the CDR3 is TGCAGCGTCGACAGGGGCACTGAAGCTTTCTTT.

The V and J genes are TRBV7-2 and TRBJ1-1, with D uncertain. V shed 4 bases and J shed 3 bases, with 9 bases lying between them. The CDR3 is 13 amino acids. Germline assignment: CDR1 SGHTA and CDR2 FQGNSA. Here the CDR3 reads CASSSERDTEAFF. The CDR3 DNA reads as TGTGCCAGCAGCTCGGAACGGGACACTGAAGCTTTCTTT.

The chain combines TRBV5-4 with TRBJ2-7; 14 positions match TRBD2. From germline, CDR1 is SGHNT and CDR2 YYREEE (reference sequence). This CDR3 region has 17 residues. V shed 5 bases and J 3 bases; nucleotides not matched to a gene: 10. CDR3 in amino acids: CASRGGGLAGGNYEQYF. The DNA of the CDR3 is TGTGCCAGCAGGGGCGGAGGACTAGCGGGGGGAAACTACGAGCAGTACTTC.

The chain has TRBV5-6 and TRBJ1-6; 7 bases map to TRBD1. The CDR3 consists of 16 residues. Germline assignment: CDR1 SGHDT and CDR2 YYEEEE. The V gene end was trimmed by 2 bases and the J gene end by 2 bases; junction bases not matched to a gene: 4. Here the CDR3 DNA reads TGTGCCAGCAGCTTAGGACAGGCGGCCTATAATTCACCCCTCCACTTT. Its protein product is CASSLGQAAYNSPLHF.

This clonotype came up a few times. The chain employs TRBV10-2 and TRBJ2-1; TRBD1 might be the D (5 bases). The CDR3 extends over 16 amino acids. V dropped 8 bases and J dropped 7 bases, with 24 bases sitting between them. Germline CDR1 is WSHSY and CDR2 is SAAADI. The CDR3 DNA sequence: TGCGCCAGCTTCCAAAGGCAGGGATTTTCCAGGAATGAGCAGTTCTTC. Amino acids: CASFQRQGFSRNEQFF.

This clonotype was seen repeatedly, ten times or more. This chain uses TRBV4-2 with TRBJ2-5, with a tentative D call TRBD1 (6 bases). The germline V and J ends were trimmed by 0 bases and 2 bases, with 7 bases remaining between them. CDR3 length: 14 amino acids. In germline, CDR1 is LGHNA, CDR2 YNFKEQ. The CDR3 region is CASSQDGTQETQYF. CDR3 DNA sequence: TGTGCCAGCAGCCAAGATGGGACACAAGAGACCCAGTACTTC.

Worth noting for this clonotype: This sequence may be a read error, since a much larger clone differs from it by one base. The chain uses TRBV5-4 and TRBJ1-1; D unresolved. Per germline, CDR1 SGHNT and CDR2 YYREEE (reference sequence). With 2 bases removed from V and 0 bases from J, the gap between germline ends came to 5 bases. This CDR3 has 13 amino acids. The CDR3 DNA reads as TGTGCCAGCAGCTTACACATGAACACTGAAGCTTTCTTT. Translated: CASSLHMNTEAFF.

This clonotype showed up just a few times. The chain uses TRBV4-2 and TRBJ1-3, with D perhaps matching TRBD1 (5 bases). CDR1 and CDR2 from the germline V gene are LGHNA and YNFKEQ. Trimming shortened V by 4 bases and J by 0 bases, and 13 bases separated the two germline ends. CDR3 size: 16 residues. CDR3 protein: CASSLPGPGSGNTIYF. CDR3 in DNA: TGTGCCAGCAGCCTCCCGGGACCGGGCTCTGGAAACACCATATATTTT.

The V call is TRBV10-3, the J call TRBJ1-1; the D gene is possibly TRBD1 (5 bases). The germline gives CDR1 ENHRY, CDR2 SYGVKD. V was trimmed by 2 bases and J by 1 base, leaving 8 bases between them. The length of the CDR3 is 14 residues. DNA for the CDR3: TGTGCCATCAGTGAGGACCAGGGGAACACTGAAGCTTTCTTT. This gives the protein CAISEDQGNTEAFF.

This clonotype occurred many times. The chain employs TRBV5-4 and TRBJ1-1; D call uncertain. The ends were cut back, 0 bases at V and 2 bases at J, with 8 bases in the middle. Germline CDR1 SGHNT, CDR2 YYREEE (reference sequence). CDR3 size: 14 residues. CDR3 in DNA: TGTGCCAGCAGCTTGGGAAGGGTTAACACTGAAGCTTTCTTT. Its protein is CASSLGRVNTEAFF.

This clonotype ranks as medium-sized. The chain links TRBV7-2 to TRBJ1-2, with D perhaps matching TRBD1 (6 bases). V gave up 3 bases and J gave up 0 bases, with 14 bases separating them. CDR1 is SGHTA, CDR2 FQGNSA, per germline. CDR3 length: 16 residues. The CDR3 is CASSFDMGAANYGYTF. In nucleotides, the CDR3 is TGTGCCAGCAGCTTCGACATGGGGGCCGCTAACTATGGCTACACCTTC. Filled out from reference TRBV7-2 and TRBJ1-2, the complete variable domain reads GAGVSQSPSNKVTEKGKDVELRCDPISGHTALYWYRQSLGQGLEFLIYFQGNSAPDKSGLPSDRFSAERTGGSVSTLTIQRTQQEDSAVYLCASSFDMGAANYGYTFGSGTRLTVV.

The V call is TRBV5-6, the J call TRBJ1-4; D uncertain. CDR3 length equals 13 residues. CDR1 and CDR2 (germline): SGHDT, YYEEEE. Trimming removed 0 bases from V and 4 bases from J, with 4 bases in between. The CDR3 DNA reads TGTGCCAGCAGCTTGGATTTTAATGAAAAACTGTTTTTT. Amino acid sequence: CASSLDFNEKLFF.

V gene TRBV12-3 or TRBV12-4 combines with J gene TRBJ1-5; D ambiguous. Trimming stripped 3 bases from V and 7 bases from J, with 7 bases between. The CDR3 has 12 residues. CDR3 residues: CASSFGRQPQHF. CDR3 coding DNA: TGTGCCAGCAGTTTTGGGCGACAGCCCCAGCATTTT.

The chain recombines TRBV6-5 with TRBJ2-3; 8 bases map to TRBD1. Germline V CDR1 and CDR2: MNHEY, SVGAGI. V was pared by 5 bases and J by 4 bases, with 8 bases of the junction left unmatched. The CDR3 consists of 15 residues. For the CDR3, the DNA is TGTGCCAGCAGTGCCGGGACAGGAGGCCCAGATACGCAGTATTTT. It specifies CASSAGTGGPDTQYF.

The table lists this clonotype with many counts. The V call is TRBV5-1, the J call TRBJ2-3; 8 nucleotides match TRBD1. The length of the CDR3 is 15 residues. The V gene's germline CDR1 is SGHRS and CDR2 YFSETQ. V trimming: 3 bases; J trimming: 6 bases; junction bases outside the gene matches: 9. The CDR3 DNA reads as TGCGCCAGCAGCTACGGACAGGGCAGGGGTGATACGCAGTATTTT. Its protein product is CASSYGQGRGDTQYF.

In this sample, this clonotype turned up once. The chain is built from TRBV12-3 or TRBV12-4 and TRBJ2-1, with D uncertain. V lost 1 base and J 2 bases, leaving 6 bases between the germline ends. The CDR3 totals 14 residues. The CDR3 is CASSLGTTYNEQFF. In nucleotides, the CDR3 is TGTGCCAGCAGTTTAGGAACTACCTACAATGAGCAGTTCTTC.

Points on this clonotype: A single base separates this from a much larger clone, so it may be a read error. V usage is TRBV29-1 and J usage is TRBJ1-1, with D tentatively TRBD1 (5 bases). The germline CDR1 and CDR2 sequences are SQVTM and ANQGSEA. The germline V and J ends were trimmed by 2 bases and 1 base, with 11 bases remaining between them. This CDR3 has 14 amino acids. The CDR3 DNA reads TGCAGCGTTGAAAGAGGTGGGGCGAACACTGAAGCTTTCTTT. Its translation: CSVERGGANTEAFF. Full variable domain (outside the CDR3, taken from reference TRBV29-1 and TRBJ1-1): SAVISQKPSRDICQRGTSLTIQCQVDSQVTMMFWYRQQPGQSLTLIATANQGSEATYESGFVIDKFPISRPNLTFSTLTVSNMSPEDSSIYLCSVERGGANTEAFFGQGTRLTVV.

This clonotype is medium-sized in the sample. The chain joins TRBV2 to TRBJ1-1; the D is unclear. The CDR3 runs to 13 residues. Germline assignment: CDR1 SNHLY and CDR2 FYNNEI. Deletions cut 5 bases from V and 0 bases from J, with 7 bases between. CDR3 sequence reads: CASSLQVNTEAFF. DNA of the CDR3: TGTGCCAGCAGTCTCCAGGTGAACACTGAAGCTTTCTTT.

The chain uses TRBV5-1 and TRBJ1-2, with no clear D. V was trimmed by 1 base and J by 5 bases, leaving 18 bases between them. The CDR3 has 16 amino acids. Germline V gene lookup returns CDR1 SGHRS and CDR2 YFSETQ. The CDR3, as DNA: TGCGCCAGCAGCTTGAAGGGCGAGAGAAGAGGGTATGGCTACACCTTC. It translates to CASSLKGERRGYGYTF.

The V call is TRBV18, the J call TRBJ2-3; D is ambiguous. The V and J ends lost 0 bases and 4 bases respectively, with 2 bases between them. The CDR3 covers 12 residues. The V gene's germline CDR1 is KGHSH and CDR2 LQKENI. The CDR3 sequence: CASSPPADTQYF. CDR3 coding DNA: TGTGCCAGCTCACCACCGGCAGATACGCAGTATTTT.

The chain uses TRBV9 and TRBJ1-1; tentatively, D is TRBD1 (6 bases). This CDR3 is 16 amino acids long. The ends were cut back, 4 bases at V and 4 bases at J, with 20 bases in the middle. Per the germline V gene, CDR1 is SGDLS and CDR2 is YYNGEE. The CDR3 is CASSLMTTGFGTEAFF. Here the CDR3 DNA reads TGTGCCAGCAGCCTAATGACCACAGGGTTCGGCACTGAAGCTTTCTTT. Full variable domain (missing parts from reference TRBV9 and TRBJ1-1): DSGVTQTPKHLITATGQRVTLRCSPRSGDLSVYWYQQSLDQGLQFLIQYYNGEERAKGNILERFSAQQFPDLHSELNLSSLELGDSALYFCASSLMTTGFGTEAFFGQGTRLTVV.